This TCR beta chain was identified during a study of cytomegalovirus exposure and HLA in healthy donors. Study-level results: Analysis was carried out at a later point, and it linked a missense DCLRE1C variant to TCR beta V- and J-gene trimming.

With 60 Vbeta and 13 Jbeta primers, the PCR was carried out. Measured with immunoSEQ multiplex PCR; TCRdb has only the in-frame clones, and not every one. The table lists around 200,000 clones, nearly 80% of them singletons, with under 2% in the top ten. V was cut by 6 bases and J by 2 bases, with 10 bases left in between. There are 14 residues in the CDR3. Germline values: CDR1 MNHNS, CDR2 SASEGT. This clone was observed a handful of times. Its antigen is unidentified. The source is a man aged 18 to 29 in good health and CMV-seronegative. The J gene is TRBJ2-2, the V gene TRBV6-1; D unclear. The material sequenced was PBMCs. The CDR3 reads CASRRGSNTGELFF. The CDR3 bases are TGTGCCAGCAGGCGAGGAAGCAACACCGGGGAGCTGTTTTTT.